This T cell receptor beta chain emerged from a study of blood T cells in healthy people across ages. A J-beta primer mix and a sample-barcoded 5' primer were used in a second PCR of roughly 6 to 11 cycles. Each cDNA molecule was tagged by a template-switch adaptor with 12 random nucleotides. Using its own MiXCR run on the 5' RACE reads, TCRdb lists one record per CDR3 protein. The data contain hundreds of thousands of distinct CDR3 sequences, approximately 53% of them singletons. Trimming left V 4 bases short and J 0 bases short, with 12 bases between. This CDR3 has 15 residues. Germline CDR1 and CDR2: SGHRS and YFSETQ.

The chain recombines TRBV5-1 with TRBJ2-3; either TRBD1 or TRBD2 may fit D (5 bases each). The sequencing input was blood. The TCR sequence derives from a man aged 35 to 55 in good health. This CDR3 is CASSEGYLSTDTQYF. Here the CDR3 DNA reads TGCGCCAGCAGCGAGGGGTATCTAAGCACAGATACGCAGTATTTT.